This T cell receptor (beta chain) is drawn from a study of T cells in Graves' hyperthyroidism and ophthalmopathy. The germline V and J ends were trimmed by 5 bases and 4 bases, with 12 bases remaining between them. Germline loops: CDR1 SNHLY, CDR2 FYNNEI. The CDR3 length is 14 residues. TCR beta CDR3 regions were amplified from RNA. First-round RT-PCR with HTBI primers amplified the TCR CDR3 region. TCRdb re-derived calls from the multiplex PCR reads in MiXCR, one entry per CDR3 protein. The sample lists 550,000 to 650,000 distinct CDR3 sequences, approximately 14% occurring once. The TCR was taken from a woman in her thirties with Graves' hyperthyroidism that later progressed to Graves' ophthalmopathy. The chain recombines TRBV2 with TRBJ2-1, with D maybe TRBD1 (5 bases). Sequenced input: blood. Here the CDR3 reads CASSIDSAYNEQFF. In nucleotides, the CDR3 is TGTGCCAGCAGTATCGACAGCGCGTACAATGAGCAGTTCTTC.